A selection of T cell receptor beta chains follows, all from one sample in a study of blood T cell repertoires in COVID-19. Method: immunoSEQ multiplex PCR; TCRdb's copy keeps in-frame clones and lacks some. The sample includes approximately 400,000 clones, about 90% of them seen just once. What was sequenced was PBMCs or T cells enriched from blood (not recorded which). The receptors stem from a man aged 25-45 years who had recovered from COVID-19. Each CDR3 is given without its conserved first and last residue.

j_gene | v_gene | CDR3aa
TRBJ2-5 | TRBV9 | ASSPGGGETQY
TRBJ1-2 | TRBV10-2 | ASSEFTGEGYT
TRBJ2-1 | TRBV11-2 | ASSFGQGGYEQF
TRBJ1-1 | TRBV9 | ASSALPGFANTEAF
TRBJ1-3 | TRBV10-2 | ASGVETGLSGNTIY
TRBJ2-3 | TRBV5-1 | ASSLGQGSLDTQY
TRBJ1-3 | TRBV4-3 | ASSPQGPSDTIY
TRBJ2-5 | TRBV4-2 | ASSQEGNIAAGQETQY
TRBJ1-2 | TRBV5-1 | ASEGGAGYGYT
TRBJ1-5 | TRBV30 | AWGGGHQPQH
TRBJ1-4 | TRBV5-1 | ASSHNDNEKLF
TRBJ2-5 | TRBV24-1 | ATSDSQGFETQY
TRBJ2-7 | TRBV4-1 | ASSQGPDGPYEQY
TRBJ1-3 | TRBV6-5 | ASRGDRRSGNTIY
TRBJ2-3 | TRBV6-5 | ASRMDRVADTQY
TRBJ1-2 | TRBV5-6 | ASSLTKGLPYGYT
TRBJ1-2 | TRBV19 | ASNSERVYGYT
TRBJ2-7 | TRBV19 | ASSRTDYTYEQY
TRBJ1-2 | TRBV4-1 | ASSQEGAPYPYGYT
TRBJ2-3 | TRBV7-2 | ASSFGGTADTQY
TRBJ2-4 | TRBV7-8 | ASSRTGSIAKNIQY
TRBJ1-2 | TRBV21-1 | ASLESDRNNYGYT
TRBJ1-5 | TRBV27 | ASSVTQGALILNQPQH
TRBJ2-7 | TRBV27 | ASSLFQVAGDHYEQY
TRBJ2-3 | TRBV7-2 | ASSFRAVGTDTQY
TRBJ1-1 | TRBV29-1 | SVVLLEAF
TRBJ1-1 | TRBV6-4 | ASSVSSRTEAF
TRBJ1-1 | TRBV12-3/TRBV12-4 | ASSLNGGEAF